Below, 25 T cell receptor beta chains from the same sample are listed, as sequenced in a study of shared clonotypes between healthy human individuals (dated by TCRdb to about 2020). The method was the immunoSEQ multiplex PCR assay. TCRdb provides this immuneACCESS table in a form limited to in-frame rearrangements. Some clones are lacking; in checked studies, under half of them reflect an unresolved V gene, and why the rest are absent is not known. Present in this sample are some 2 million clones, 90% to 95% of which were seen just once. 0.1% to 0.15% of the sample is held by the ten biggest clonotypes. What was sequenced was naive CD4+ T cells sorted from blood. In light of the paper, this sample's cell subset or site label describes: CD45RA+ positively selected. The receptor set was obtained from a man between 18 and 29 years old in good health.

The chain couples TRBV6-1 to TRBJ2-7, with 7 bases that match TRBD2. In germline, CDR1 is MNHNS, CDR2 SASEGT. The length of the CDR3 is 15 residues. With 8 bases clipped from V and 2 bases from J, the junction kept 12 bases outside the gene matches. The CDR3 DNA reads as TGTGCCAGCCTTAGGTCGGGACTAAAGGCCTACGAGCAGTACTTC. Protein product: CASLRSGLKAYEQYF.

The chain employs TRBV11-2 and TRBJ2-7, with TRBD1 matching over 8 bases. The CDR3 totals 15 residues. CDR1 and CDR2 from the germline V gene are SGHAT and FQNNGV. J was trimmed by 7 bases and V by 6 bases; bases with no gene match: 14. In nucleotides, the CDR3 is TGTGCCAGCAGTTGGACCGGGACAGGATTATGGGAGCAGTACTTC. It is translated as CASSWTGTGLWEQYF.

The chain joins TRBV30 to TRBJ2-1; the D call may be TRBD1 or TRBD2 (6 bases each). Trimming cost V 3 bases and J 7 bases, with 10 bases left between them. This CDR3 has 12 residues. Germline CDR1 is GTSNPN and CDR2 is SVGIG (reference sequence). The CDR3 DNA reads TGTGCCTGGAGCCGGGGGCCGAATGAGCAGTTCTTC. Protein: CAWSRGPNEQFF.

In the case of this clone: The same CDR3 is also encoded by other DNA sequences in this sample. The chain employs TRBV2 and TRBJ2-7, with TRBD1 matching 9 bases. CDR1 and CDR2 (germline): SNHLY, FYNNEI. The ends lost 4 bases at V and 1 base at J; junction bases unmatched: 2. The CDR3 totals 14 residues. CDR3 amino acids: CASSVDRGSYEQYF. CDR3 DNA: TGTGCCAGCAGTGTGGACAGGGGTTCCTACGAGCAGTACTTC.

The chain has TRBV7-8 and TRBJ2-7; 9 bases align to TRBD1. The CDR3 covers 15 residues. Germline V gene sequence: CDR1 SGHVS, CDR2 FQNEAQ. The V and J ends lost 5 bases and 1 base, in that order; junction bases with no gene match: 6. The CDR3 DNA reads TGTGCCAGCAGCCTGGGACAGGGTGTATCCTACGAGCAGTACTTC. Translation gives CASSLGQGVSYEQYF.

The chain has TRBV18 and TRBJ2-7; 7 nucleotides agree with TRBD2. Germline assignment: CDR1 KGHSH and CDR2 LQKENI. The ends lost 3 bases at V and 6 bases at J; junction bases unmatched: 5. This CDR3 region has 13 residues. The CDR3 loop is CASSPGLSPEQYF. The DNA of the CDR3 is TGTGCCAGCTCACCGGGACTATCACCCGAGCAGTACTTC.

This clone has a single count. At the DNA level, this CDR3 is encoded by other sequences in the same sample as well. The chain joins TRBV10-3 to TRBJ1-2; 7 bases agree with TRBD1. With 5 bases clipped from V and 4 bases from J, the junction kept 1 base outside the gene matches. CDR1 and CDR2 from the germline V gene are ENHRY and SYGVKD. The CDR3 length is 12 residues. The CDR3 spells CAISRDSYGYTF. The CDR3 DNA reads TGTGCCATCAGTCGGGACAGCTATGGCTACACCTTC.

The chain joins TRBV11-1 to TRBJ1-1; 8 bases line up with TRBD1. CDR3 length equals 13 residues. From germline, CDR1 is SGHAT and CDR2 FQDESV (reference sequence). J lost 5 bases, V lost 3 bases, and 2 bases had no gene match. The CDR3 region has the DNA TGTGCCAGCAGCTTCCGACAGGGGACTGAAGCTTTCTTT. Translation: CASSFRQGTEAFF.

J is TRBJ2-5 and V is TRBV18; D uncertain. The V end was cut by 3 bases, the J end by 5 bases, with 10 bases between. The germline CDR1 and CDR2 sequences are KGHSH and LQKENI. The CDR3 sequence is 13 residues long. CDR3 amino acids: CASSPVDGETQYF. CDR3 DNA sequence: TGTGCCAGCTCACCTGTTGATGGTGAGACCCAGTACTTC. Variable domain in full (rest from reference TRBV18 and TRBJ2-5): NAGVMQNPRHLVRRRGQEARLRCSPMKGHSHVYWYRQLPEEGLKFMVYLQKENIIDESGMPKERFSAEFPKEGPSILRIQQVVRGDSAAYFCASSPVDGETQYFGPGTRLLVL.

In DNA, the CDR3 is TGTGCCAGCAGTGAAAGACAGAACACCGGGGAGCTGTTTTTT. The encoded protein is CASSERQNTGELFF. The gene calls are TRBV25-1 and TRBJ2-2; D gene uncertain. Trimming removed 2 bases from V and 1 base from J, with 5 bases in between. The germline V gene encodes CDR1 MGHDK and CDR2 SYGVNS. The CDR3 sequence is 14 residues long.

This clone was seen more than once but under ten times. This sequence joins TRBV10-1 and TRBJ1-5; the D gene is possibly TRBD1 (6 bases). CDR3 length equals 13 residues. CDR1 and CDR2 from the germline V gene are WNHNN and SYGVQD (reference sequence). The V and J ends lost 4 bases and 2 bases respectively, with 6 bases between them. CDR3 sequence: CASSGQGNQPQHF. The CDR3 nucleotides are TGCGCCAGCAGTGGACAGGGCAATCAGCCCCAGCATTTT.

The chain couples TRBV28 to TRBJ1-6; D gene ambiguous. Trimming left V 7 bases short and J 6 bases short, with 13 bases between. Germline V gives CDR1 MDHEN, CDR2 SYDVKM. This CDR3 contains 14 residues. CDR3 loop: CASTSVFANSPLHF. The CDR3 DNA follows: TGTGCCAGCACCTCAGTGTTTGCTAATTCACCCCTCCACTTT.

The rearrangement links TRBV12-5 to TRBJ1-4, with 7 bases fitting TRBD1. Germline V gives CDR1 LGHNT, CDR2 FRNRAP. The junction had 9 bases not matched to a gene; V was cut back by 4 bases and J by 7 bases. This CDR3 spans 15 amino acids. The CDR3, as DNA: TGTGCTAGTGGTTACATGACAGGGTACGGTGAAAAACTGTTTTTT. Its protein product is CASGYMTGYGEKLFF.

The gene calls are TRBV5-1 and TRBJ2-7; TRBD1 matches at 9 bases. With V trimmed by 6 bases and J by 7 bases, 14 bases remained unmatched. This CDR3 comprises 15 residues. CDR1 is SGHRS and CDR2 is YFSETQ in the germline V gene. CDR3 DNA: TGCGCCAGCAACGCCCAGGGGACAGGGTTTAGGGAGCAGTACTTC. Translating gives CASNAQGTGFREQYF.

In nucleotides, the CDR3 is TGTGCCTGGAGTGCCGACAGGGCGGGTGGAGAGACCCAGTACTTC. It specifies CAWSADRAGGETQYF. The V gene is TRBV30, the J gene TRBJ2-5; 7 positions match TRBD1. CDR1 and CDR2 (germline): GTSNPN, SVGIG (reference sequence). The CDR3 extends over 15 amino acids. Trimming removed 1 base from V and 4 bases from J; junction bases left unmatched: 9.

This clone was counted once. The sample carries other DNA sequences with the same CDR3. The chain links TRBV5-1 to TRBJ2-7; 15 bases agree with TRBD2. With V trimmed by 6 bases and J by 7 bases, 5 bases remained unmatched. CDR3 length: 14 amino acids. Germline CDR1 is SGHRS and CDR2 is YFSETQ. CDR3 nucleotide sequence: TGCGCCAGCACCTCGGGACTAGCGGGGGGAGAGCAGTACTTC. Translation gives CASTSGLAGGEQYF.

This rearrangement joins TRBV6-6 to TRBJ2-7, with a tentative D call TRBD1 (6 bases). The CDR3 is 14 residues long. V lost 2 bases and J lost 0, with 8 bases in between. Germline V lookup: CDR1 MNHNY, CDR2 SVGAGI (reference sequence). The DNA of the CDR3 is TGTGCCAGCAGTTACGCACAGGGCTCCTACGAGCAGTACTTC. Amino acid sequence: CASSYAQGSYEQYF.

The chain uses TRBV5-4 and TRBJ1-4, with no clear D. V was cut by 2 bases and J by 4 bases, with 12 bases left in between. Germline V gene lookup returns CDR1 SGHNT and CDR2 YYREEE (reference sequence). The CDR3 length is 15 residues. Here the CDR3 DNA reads TGTGCCAGCAGCTTCACGGTTAATAGTAATGAAAAACTGTTTTTT. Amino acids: CASSFTVNSNEKLFF.

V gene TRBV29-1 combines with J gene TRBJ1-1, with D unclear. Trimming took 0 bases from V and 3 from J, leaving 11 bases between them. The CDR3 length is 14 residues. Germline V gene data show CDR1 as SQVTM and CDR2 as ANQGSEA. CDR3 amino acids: CSVEDRRRHTEAFF. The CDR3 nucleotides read TGCAGCGTTGAAGATCGGAGAAGGCACACTGAAGCTTTCTTT.

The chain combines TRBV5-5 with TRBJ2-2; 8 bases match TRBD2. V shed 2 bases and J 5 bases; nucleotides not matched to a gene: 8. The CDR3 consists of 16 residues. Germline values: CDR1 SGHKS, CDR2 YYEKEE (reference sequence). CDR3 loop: CASSLELAVPTGELFF. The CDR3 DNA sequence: TGTGCCAGCAGCTTAGAACTAGCGGTACCAACCGGGGAGCTGTTTTTT.

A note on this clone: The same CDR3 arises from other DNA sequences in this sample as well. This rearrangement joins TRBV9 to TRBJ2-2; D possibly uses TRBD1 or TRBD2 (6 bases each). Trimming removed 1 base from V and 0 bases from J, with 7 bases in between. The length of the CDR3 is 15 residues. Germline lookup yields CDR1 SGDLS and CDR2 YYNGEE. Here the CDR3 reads CASSVRGANTGELFF. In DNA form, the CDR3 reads TGTGCCAGCAGCGTAAGGGGGGCGAACACCGGGGAGCTGTTTTTT.

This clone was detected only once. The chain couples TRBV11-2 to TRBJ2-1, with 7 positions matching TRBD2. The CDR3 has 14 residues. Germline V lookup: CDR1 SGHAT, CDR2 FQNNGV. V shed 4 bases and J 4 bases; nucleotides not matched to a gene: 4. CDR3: CASSYRGGYNEQFF. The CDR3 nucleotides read TGTGCCAGCAGCTACCGCGGGGGTTACAATGAGCAGTTCTTC.

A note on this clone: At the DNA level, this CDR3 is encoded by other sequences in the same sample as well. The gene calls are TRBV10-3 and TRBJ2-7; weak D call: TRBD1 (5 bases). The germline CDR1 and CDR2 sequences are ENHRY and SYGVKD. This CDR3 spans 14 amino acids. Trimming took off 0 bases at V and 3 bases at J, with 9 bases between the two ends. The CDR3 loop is CAISESGQGYEQYF. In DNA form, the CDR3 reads TGTGCCATCAGTGAGTCTGGGCAGGGCTACGAGCAGTACTTC.

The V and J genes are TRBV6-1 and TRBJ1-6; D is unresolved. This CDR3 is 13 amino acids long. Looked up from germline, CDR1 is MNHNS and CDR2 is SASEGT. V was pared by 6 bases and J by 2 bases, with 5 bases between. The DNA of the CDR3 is TGTGCCAGCAGGGACCCCTATAATTCACCCCTCCACTTT. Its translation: CASRDPYNSPLHF.

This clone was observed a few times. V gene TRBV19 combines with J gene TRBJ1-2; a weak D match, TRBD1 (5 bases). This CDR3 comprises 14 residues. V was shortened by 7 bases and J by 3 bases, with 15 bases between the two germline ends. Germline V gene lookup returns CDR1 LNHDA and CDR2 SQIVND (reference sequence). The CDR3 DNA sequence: TGTGCCAGTAATTGGGACCGGCTTGACTATGGCTACACCTTC. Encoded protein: CASNWDRLDYGYTF.